The sequence of this T cell receptor beta chain was determined in a study of PD-1 blockade in classical Hodgkin lymphoma. Regarding the study as a whole: Lower baseline TCR diversity marked trial partial responders and progressors. By C4D1, diversity of CD4+ TCRs had risen significantly, whereas that of CD8+ TCRs had not.

Germline V gene lookup returns CDR1 ENHRY and CDR2 SYGVKD. This CDR3 is built from 14 residues. Trimming removed 4 bases from V and 5 bases from J; junction bases left unmatched: 2. Each patient's relapse followed autologous stem cell transplantation, and brentuximab vedotin exposure varied. Complete response, partial response or progressive disease constituted the best responses recorded. This clone was picked up a small number of times. The antigen is not known. Profiling relied on immunoSEQ multiplex PCR, and the TCRdb table lists in-frame clones only, not all of them. The sample lists about 100,000 clones, about 89% occurring once.

The source is a human donor with classical Hodgkin lymphoma. The rearrangement joins TRBV10-3 to TRBJ1-6, with 7 nucleotides matching TRBD1. The sample consisted of peripheral blood mononuclear cells (PBMCs), taken before the second cycle of nivolumab. The CDR3, as DNA: TGTGCCATCAGTGTGGGACAGAATAATTCACCCCTCCACTTT. This gives the protein CAISVGQNNSPLHF.